These 7 T cell receptor beta chains were all obtained from the same sample, sequenced in a study of T cells in Graves' hyperthyroidism and ophthalmopathy. Template material for amplifying TCR beta CDR3 regions consisted of RNA transcripts. First-round RT-PCR targeting the TCR CDR3 was performed with the HTBI primer set. TCRdb processed the multiplex PCR reads anew with MiXCR; each CDR3 protein has one entry. This table holds 600,000 or so distinct CDR3 sequences, 40% to 55% found once. Sequencing input: peripheral blood or thyroid tissue (not recorded which). The receptors were sampled from a woman aged 18-29 years with Graves' hyperthyroidism.

Many counts were recorded for this clonotype. The genes are TRBV2 and TRBJ1-2, with D possibly TRBD1 on 6 matching bases. The CDR3 extends over 16 amino acids. Germline V gene sequence: CDR1 SNHLY, CDR2 FYNNEI. The V and J ends lost 8 bases and 0 bases respectively, with 19 bases between them. The CDR3: CASGGTPGQANYGYTF. CDR3 DNA: TGTGCCAGCGGTGGGACACCGGGACAAGCTAACTATGGCTACACCTTC.

This clonotype was seen a handful of times. The chain employs TRBV4-3 and TRBJ1-6, with D possibly being TRBD1 (6 bases). The CDR3 loop spans 14 amino acids. Trimming left V 5 bases short and J 5 bases short, with 10 bases between. Germline CDR1 is LGHNA and CDR2 is YSLEER. CDR3 DNA: TGCGCCAGCAGCGGGGGGGGCGATAATTCACCCCTCCACTTT. It specifies CASSGGGDNSPLHF.

The V and J genes are TRBV29-1 and TRBJ2-6, with D tentatively TRBD1 or TRBD2 (5 bases each). The CDR3 contains 13 residues. CDR1 SQVTM and CDR2 ANQGSEA come from the germline V gene. Deletions cut 1 base from V and 7 bases from J, with 8 bases between. CDR3 in DNA: TGCAGCGTTGAAGTAGGGGACGCCAACGTCCTGACTTTC. Protein product: CSVEVGDANVLTF.

This clonotype was seen a handful of times. This chain uses TRBV20-1 with TRBJ2-5; D is unclear. The germline gives CDR1 DFQATT, CDR2 SNEGSKA (reference sequence). The V and J ends lost 6 bases and 2 bases respectively, with 22 bases between them. This CDR3 is built from 16 residues. CDR3 sequence: CSAKESVRRTQETQYF. CDR3 DNA: TGCAGTGCCAAGGAGTCGGTTCGGCGCACACAAGAGACCCAGTACTTC.

The chain carries TRBV7-2 and TRBJ1-1; 7 bases are shared with TRBD1. J was trimmed by 3 bases and V by 5 bases; bases with no gene match: 6. From germline, CDR1 is SGHTA and CDR2 FQGNSA. The CDR3 is 14 amino acids. The CDR3 DNA follows: TGTGCCAGCAGCACCTACCAGGGGGACACTGAAGCTTTCTTT. This sequence encodes CASSTYQGDTEAFF.

CDR3 region: CASSISGSGYEQYF. CDR3 in DNA: TGCGCCAGCAGTATTTCCGGGTCGGGCTACGAGCAGTACTTC. The chain is built from TRBV5-1 and TRBJ2-7; D not certain. The CDR3 totals 14 residues. CDR1 is SGHRS, CDR2 YFSETQ, per germline. The V end lost 5 bases, the J end lost 3 bases, and 15 bases lay between the germline ends.

This clonotype has only a few counts. This chain links TRBV7-9 with TRBJ2-5; TRBD2 aligns across 9 bases. The junction had 4 bases not matched to a gene; V was cut back by 5 bases and J by 3 bases. The V gene's germline CDR1 is SEHNR and CDR2 FQNEAQ (reference sequence). This CDR3 comprises 14 residues. CDR3 amino acids: CASSRLADKETQYF. Here the CDR3 DNA reads TGTGCCAGCAGCCGACTAGCGGATAAAGAGACCCAGTACTTC.